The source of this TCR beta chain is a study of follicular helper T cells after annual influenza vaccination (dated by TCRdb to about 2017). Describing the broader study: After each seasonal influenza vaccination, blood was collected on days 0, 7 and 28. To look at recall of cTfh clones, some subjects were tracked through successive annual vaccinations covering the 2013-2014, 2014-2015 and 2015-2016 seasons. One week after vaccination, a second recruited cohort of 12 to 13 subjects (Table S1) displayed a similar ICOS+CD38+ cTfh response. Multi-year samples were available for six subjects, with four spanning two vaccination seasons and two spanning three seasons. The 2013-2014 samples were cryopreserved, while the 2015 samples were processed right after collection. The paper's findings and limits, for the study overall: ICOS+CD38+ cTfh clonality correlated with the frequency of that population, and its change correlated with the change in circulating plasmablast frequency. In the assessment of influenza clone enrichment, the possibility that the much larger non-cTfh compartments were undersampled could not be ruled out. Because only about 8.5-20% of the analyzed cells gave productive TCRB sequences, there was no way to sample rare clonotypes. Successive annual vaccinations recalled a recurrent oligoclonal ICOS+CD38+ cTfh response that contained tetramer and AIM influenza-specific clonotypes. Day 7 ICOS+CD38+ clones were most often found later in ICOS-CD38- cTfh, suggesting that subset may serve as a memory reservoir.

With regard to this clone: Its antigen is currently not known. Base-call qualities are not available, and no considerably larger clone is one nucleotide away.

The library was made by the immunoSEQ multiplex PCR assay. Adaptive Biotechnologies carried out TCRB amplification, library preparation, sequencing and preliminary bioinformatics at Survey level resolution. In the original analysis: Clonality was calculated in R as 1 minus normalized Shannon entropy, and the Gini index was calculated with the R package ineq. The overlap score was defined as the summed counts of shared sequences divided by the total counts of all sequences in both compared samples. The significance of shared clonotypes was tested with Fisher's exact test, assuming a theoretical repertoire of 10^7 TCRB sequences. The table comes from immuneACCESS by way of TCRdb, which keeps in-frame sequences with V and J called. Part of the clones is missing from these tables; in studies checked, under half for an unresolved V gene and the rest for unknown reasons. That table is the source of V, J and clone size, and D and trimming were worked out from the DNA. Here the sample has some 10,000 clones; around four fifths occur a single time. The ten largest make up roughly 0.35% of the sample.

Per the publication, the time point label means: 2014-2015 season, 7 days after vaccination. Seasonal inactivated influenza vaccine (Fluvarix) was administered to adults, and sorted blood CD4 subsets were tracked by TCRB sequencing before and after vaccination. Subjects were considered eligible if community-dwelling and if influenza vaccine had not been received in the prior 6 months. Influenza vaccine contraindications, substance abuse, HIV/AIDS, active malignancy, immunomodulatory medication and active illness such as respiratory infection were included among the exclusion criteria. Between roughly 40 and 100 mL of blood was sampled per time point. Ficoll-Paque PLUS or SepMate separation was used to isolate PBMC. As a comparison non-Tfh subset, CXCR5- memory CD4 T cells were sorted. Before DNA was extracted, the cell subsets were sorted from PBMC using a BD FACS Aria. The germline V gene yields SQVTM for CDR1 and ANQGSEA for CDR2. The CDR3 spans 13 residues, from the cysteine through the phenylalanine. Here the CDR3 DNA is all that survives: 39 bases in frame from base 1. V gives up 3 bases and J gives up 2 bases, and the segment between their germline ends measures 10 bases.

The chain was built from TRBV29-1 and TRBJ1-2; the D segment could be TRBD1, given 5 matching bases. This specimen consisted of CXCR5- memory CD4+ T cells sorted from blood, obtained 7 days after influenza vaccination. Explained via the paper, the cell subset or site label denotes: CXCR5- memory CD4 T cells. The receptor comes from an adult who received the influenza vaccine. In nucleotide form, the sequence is TGCAGCGTTGACAGGGAGGGGAACTATGGCTACACCTTC. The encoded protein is CSVDREGNYGYTF.